This T cell receptor beta chain derives from a study of blood T cell repertoires in COVID-19. Assay: immunoSEQ multiplex PCR; the TCRdb copy retains only in-frame clones and omits some. The repertoire holds about 330,000 clones, with roughly 86% as singletons. Per germline, CDR1 MNHEY and CDR2 SMNVEV (reference sequence). Trimming cost V 10 bases and J 3 bases; bases outside gene matches: 5. The CDR3 spans 14 residues. The sequenced sample was peripheral blood. The J gene is TRBJ2-3, the V gene TRBV27, with 12 bases aligning to TRBD2. This sequence originates from a man aged 25-40 years with COVID-19, enrolled during active disease. CDR3 loop: CAIATSGSTDTQYF. DNA of the CDR3: TGTGCCATTGCGACTAGCGGGAGTACAGATACGCAGTATTTT.